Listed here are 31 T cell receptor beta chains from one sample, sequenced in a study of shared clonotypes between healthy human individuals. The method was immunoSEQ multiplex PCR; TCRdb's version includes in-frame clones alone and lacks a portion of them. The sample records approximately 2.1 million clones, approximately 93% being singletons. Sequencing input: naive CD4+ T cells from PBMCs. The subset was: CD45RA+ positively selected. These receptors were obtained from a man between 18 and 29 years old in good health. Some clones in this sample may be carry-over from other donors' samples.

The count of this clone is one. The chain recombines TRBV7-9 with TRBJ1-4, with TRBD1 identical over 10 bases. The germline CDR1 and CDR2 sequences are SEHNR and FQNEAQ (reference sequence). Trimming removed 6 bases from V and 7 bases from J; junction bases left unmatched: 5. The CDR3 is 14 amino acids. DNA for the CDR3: TGTGCCAGCAGTAGACAGGGGGCAAGTGAAAAACTGTTTTTT. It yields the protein CASSRQGASEKLFF.

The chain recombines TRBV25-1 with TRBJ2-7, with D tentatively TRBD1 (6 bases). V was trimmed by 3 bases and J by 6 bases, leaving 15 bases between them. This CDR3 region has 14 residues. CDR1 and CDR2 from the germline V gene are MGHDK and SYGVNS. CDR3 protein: CASSDRGSRREQYF. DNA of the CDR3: TGTGCCAGCAGTGACAGGGGATCGAGGCGCGAGCAGTACTTC.

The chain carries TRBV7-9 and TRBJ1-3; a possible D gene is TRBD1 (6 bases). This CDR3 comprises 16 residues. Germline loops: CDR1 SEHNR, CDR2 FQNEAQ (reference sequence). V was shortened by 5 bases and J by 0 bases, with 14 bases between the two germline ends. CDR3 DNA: TGTGCCAGCAGCGCTATGAGGACAGCCTCTGGAAACACCATATATTTT. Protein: CASSAMRTASGNTIYF.

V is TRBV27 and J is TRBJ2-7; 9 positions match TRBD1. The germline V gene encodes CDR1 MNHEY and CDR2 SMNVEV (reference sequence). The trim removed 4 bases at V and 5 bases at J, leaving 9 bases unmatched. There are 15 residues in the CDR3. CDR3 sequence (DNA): TGTGCCAGCAGTTCCGACAGGGGACAGGGAGACGAGCAGTACTTC. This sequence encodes CASSSDRGQGDEQYF.

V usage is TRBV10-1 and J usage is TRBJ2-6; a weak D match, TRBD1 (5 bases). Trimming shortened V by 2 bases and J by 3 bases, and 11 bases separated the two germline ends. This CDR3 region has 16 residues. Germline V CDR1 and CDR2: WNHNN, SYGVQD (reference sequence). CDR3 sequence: CASSERGFRGANVLTF. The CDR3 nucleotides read TGCGCCAGCAGTGAGAGGGGTTTCCGTGGGGCCAACGTCCTGACTTTC.

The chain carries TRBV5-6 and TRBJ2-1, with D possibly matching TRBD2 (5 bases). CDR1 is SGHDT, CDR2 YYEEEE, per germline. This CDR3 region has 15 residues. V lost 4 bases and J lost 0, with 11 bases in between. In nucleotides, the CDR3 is TGTGCCAGCAGCCGATGGAGGAGCTCCTACAATGAGCAGTTCTTC. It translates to CASSRWRSSYNEQFF.

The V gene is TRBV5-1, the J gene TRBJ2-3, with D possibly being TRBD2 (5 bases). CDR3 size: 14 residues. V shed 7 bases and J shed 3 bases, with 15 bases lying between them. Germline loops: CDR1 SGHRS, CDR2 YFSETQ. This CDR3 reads CASGSGPQTDTQYF. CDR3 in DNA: TGCGCCAGCGGGAGTGGGCCCCAAACAGATACGCAGTATTTT.

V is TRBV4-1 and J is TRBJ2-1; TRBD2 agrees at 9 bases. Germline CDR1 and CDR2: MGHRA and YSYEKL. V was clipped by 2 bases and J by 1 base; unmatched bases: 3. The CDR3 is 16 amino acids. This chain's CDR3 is CASSQRLAASYNEQFF. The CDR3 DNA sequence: TGCGCCAGCAGCCAACGACTAGCGGCTTCCTACAATGAGCAGTTCTTC.

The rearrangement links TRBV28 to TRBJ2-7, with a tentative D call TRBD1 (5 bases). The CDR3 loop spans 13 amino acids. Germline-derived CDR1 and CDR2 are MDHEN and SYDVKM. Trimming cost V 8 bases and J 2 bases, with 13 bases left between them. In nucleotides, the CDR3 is TGTGCCAGCTCCTCGACAGACACCTACGAGCAGTACTTC. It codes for CASSSTDTYEQYF.

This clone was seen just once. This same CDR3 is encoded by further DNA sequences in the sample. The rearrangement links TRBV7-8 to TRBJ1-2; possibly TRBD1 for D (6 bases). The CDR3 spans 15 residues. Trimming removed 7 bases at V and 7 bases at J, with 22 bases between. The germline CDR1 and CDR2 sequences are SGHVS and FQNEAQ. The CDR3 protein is CASNPMARGGGGYTF. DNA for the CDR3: TGTGCCAGCAACCCCATGGCCAGGGGCGGTGGTGGCTACACCTTC.

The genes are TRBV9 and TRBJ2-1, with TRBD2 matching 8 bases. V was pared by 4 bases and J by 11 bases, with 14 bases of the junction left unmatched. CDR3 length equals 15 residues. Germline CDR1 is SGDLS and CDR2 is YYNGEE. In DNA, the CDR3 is TGTGCCAGCAGCTCAGCGGGCCTCACGGGGGGGAAGCAGTTCTTC. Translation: CASSSAGLTGGKQFF.

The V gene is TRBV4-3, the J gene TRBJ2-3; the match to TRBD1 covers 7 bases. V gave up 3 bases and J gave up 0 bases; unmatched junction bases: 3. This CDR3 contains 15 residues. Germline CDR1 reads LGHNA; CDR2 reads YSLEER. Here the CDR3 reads CASSQGTASTDTQYF. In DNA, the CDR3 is TGCGCCAGCAGCCAGGGGACAGCTAGCACAGATACGCAGTATTTT.

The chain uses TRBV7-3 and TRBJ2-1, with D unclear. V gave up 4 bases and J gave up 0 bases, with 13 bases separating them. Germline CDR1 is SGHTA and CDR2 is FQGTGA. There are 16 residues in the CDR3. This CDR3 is CASSSEPQSSYNEQFF. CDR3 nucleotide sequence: TGTGCCAGCAGCTCCGAGCCTCAGAGCTCCTACAATGAGCAGTTCTTC. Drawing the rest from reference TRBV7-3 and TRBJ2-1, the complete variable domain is GAGVSQTPSNKVTEKGKYVELRCDPISGHTALYWYRQSLGQGPEFLIYFQGTGAADDSGLPNDRFFAVRPEGSVSTLKIQRTERGDSAVYLCASSSEPQSSYNEQFFGPGTRLTVL.

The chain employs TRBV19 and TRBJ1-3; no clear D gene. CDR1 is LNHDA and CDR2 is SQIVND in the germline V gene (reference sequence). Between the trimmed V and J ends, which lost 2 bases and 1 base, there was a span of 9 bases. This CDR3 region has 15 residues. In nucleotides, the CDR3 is TGTGCCAGTAGTATAAAACGCATATCTGGAAACACCATATATTTT. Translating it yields CASSIKRISGNTIYF.

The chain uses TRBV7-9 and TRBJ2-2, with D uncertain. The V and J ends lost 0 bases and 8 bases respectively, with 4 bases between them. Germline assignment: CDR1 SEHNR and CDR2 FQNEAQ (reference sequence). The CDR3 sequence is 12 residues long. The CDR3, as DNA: TGTGCCAGCAGCTTAGCGTCTGGGGAGCTGTTTTTT. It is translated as CASSLASGELFF.

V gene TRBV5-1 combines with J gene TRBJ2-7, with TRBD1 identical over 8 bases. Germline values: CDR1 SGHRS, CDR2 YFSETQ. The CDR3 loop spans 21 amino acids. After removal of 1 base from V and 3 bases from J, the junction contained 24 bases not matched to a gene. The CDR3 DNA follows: TGCGCCAGCAGCTTGAGGCGTTTCGAACAGGGGGTCCCCCGCAGCTTCTACGAGCAGTACTTC. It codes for CASSLRRFEQGVPRSFYEQYF.

The CDR3 coding sequence is TGTGCCAGCGGCGGAGGAGAGTCCGAGCAGTACTTC. It codes for CASGGGESEQYF. The chain uses TRBV11-2 and TRBJ2-7; D possibly corresponds to TRBD2 (5 bases). V was shortened by 8 bases and J by 6 bases, with 14 bases between the two germline ends. The CDR3 consists of 12 residues. CDR1 is SGHAT, CDR2 FQNNGV, per germline. Full variable domain (remainder filled in from reference TRBV11-2 and TRBJ2-7): EAGVAQSPRYKIIEKRQSVAFWCNPISGHATLYWYQQILGQGPKLLIQFQNNGVVDDSQLPKDRFSAERLKGVDSTLKIQPAKLEDSAVYLCASGGGESEQYFGPGTRLTVT.

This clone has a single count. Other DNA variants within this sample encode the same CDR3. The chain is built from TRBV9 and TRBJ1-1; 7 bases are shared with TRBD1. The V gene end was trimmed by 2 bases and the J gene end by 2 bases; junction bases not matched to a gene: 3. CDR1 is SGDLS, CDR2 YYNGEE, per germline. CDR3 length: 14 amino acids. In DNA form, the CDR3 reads TGTGCCAGCAGCGTTGGACAGGCAAACACTGAAGCTTTCTTT. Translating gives CASSVGQANTEAFF.

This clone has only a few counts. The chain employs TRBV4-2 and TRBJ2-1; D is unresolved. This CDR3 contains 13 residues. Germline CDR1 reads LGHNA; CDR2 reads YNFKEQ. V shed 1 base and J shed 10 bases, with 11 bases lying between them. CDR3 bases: TGTGCCAGCAGCCAAGGGTCTCCACCAGAGCAGTTCTTC. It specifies CASSQGSPPEQFF.

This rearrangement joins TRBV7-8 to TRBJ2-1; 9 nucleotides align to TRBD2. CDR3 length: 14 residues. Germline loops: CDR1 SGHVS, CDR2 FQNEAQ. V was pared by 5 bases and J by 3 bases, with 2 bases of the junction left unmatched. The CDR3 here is CASSRLADYNEQFF. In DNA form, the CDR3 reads TGTGCCAGCAGCAGACTAGCGGACTACAATGAGCAGTTCTTC.

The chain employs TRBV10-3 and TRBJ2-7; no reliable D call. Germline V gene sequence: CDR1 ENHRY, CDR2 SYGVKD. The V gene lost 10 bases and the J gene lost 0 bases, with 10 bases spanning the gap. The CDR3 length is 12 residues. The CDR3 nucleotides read TGTGCCACCCAGTCTTCCTCCTACGAGCAGTACTTC. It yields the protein CATQSSSYEQYF.

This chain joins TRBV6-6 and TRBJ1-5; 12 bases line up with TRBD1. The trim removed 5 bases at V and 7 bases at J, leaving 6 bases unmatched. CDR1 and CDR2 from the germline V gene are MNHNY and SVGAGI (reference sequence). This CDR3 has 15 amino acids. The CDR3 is CASSVRGTGGQPQHF. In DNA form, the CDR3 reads TGTGCCAGCAGTGTCCGGGGGACAGGGGGCCAGCCCCAGCATTTT.

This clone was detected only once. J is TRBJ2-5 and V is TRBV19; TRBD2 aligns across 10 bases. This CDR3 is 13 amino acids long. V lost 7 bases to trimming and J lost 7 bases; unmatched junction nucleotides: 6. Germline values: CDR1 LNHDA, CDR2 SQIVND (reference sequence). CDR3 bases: TGTGCCAGTACGCCTAGCGGGGGAGGGACCCAGTACTTC. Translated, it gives CASTPSGGGTQYF.

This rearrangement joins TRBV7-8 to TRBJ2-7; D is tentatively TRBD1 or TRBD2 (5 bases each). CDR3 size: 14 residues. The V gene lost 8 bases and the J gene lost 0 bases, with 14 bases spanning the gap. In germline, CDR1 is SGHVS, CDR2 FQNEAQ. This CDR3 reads CASRGVGNSYEQYF. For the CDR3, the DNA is TGTGCCAGCCGAGGGGTCGGGAACTCCTACGAGCAGTACTTC.

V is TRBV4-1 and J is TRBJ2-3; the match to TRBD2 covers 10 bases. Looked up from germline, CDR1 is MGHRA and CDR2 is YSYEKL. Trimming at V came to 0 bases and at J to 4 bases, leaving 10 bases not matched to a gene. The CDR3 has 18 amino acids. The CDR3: CASSQDVASGRRSDTQYF. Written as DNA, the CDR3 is TGCGCCAGCAGCCAAGATGTGGCTAGCGGGAGAAGGTCAGATACGCAGTATTTT.

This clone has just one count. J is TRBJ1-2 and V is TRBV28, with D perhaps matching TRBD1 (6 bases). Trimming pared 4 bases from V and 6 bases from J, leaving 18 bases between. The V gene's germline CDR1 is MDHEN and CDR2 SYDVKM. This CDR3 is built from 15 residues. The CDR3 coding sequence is TGTGCCAGCAGTTCAACAGGGCGTGGTGGAAATGGCTACACCTTC. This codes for CASSSTGRGGNGYTF.

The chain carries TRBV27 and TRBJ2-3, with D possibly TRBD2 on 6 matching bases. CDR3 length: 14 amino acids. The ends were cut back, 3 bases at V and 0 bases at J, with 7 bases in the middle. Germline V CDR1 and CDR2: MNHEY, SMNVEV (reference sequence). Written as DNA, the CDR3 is TGTGCCAGCAGTTTCGGGACTAGCACAGATACGCAGTATTTT. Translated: CASSFGTSTDTQYF.

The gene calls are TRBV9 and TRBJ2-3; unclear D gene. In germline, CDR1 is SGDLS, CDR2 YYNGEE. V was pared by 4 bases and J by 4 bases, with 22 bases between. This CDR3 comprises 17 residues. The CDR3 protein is CASSPLGLGSNPDTQYF. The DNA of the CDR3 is TGTGCCAGCAGCCCTCTAGGGCTAGGCTCCAACCCAGATACGCAGTATTTT.

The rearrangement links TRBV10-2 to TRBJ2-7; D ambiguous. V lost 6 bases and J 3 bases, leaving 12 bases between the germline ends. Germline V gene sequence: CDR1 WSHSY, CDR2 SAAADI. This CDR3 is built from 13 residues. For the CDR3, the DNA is TGCGCCAGCAGCTCGCCACTGAACTACGAGCAGTACTTC. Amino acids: CASSSPLNYEQYF.

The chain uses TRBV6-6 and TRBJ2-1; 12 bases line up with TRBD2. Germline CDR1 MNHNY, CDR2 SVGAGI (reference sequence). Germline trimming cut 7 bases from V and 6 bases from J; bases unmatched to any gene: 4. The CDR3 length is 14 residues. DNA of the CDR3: TGTGCCAGCACCGCGGGACTAGCGGGCAATGAGCAGTTCTTC. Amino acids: CASTAGLAGNEQFF.

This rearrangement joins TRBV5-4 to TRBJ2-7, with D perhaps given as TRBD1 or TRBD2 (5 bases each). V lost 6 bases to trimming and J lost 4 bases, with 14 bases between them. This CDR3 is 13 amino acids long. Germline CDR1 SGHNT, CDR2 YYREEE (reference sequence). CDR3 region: CASTSGRSYEQYF. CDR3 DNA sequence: TGTGCCAGCACCTCGGGACGTAGTTACGAGCAGTACTTC.